The 12 T cell receptor beta chains below come from one sample, sequenced in a study of T cell repertoires in cytomegalovirus infection. No antigens are known for them. Each CDR3 protein is one row after TCRdb ran MiXCR on the reads. This table has some 800,000 distinct CDR3 sequences, under 35% appearing once. This sample comprised cultured CD8+ T cells from PBMCs, obtained from culture after CMV antigen stimulation. Receptors originate from a human donor in good health (CMV status not recorded). Some clones in this sample may be carry-over from other donors' samples.

The chain joins TRBV4-1 to TRBJ2-1, with D hard to call. The CDR3 length is 16 residues. The germline V gene encodes CDR1 MGHRA and CDR2 YSYEKL. The V and J ends lost 1 base and 6 bases respectively, with 16 bases between them. The CDR3 spells CASSQVWQPPGNEQFF. The CDR3, as DNA: TGCGCCAGCAGCCAAGTATGGCAGCCGCCCGGCAATGAGCAGTTCTTC.

The chain joins TRBV4-1 to TRBJ1-1, with 9 bases that match TRBD1. The trim removed 5 bases at V and 3 bases at J, leaving 4 bases unmatched. The CDR3 is made up of 14 amino acids. Germline V gives CDR1 MGHRA, CDR2 YSYEKL. The chain's CDR3 is CASSDGQGYTEAFF. In DNA, the CDR3 is TGCGCCAGCAGCGATGGACAGGGGTACACTGAAGCTTTCTTT.

This sequence joins TRBV6-8 and TRBJ2-7; D perhaps matches TRBD2 (5 bases). The V gene's germline CDR1 is MNHGY and CDR2 SAAAGT. The V end was cut by 5 bases, the J end by 3 bases, with 14 bases between. The CDR3 loop spans 14 amino acids. CDR3 nucleotide sequence: TGTGCCAGCAGTCCCGGACGCCGGGGCTACGAGCAGTACTTC. The encoded protein is CASSPGRRGYEQYF.

This clonotype came up a few times. This chain uses TRBV4-1 with TRBJ2-7, with a possible D match to TRBD1 (6 bases). This CDR3 is built from 14 residues. The V gene lost 3 bases and the J gene lost 3 bases, with 12 bases spanning the gap. Looked up from germline, CDR1 is MGHRA and CDR2 is YSYEKL. For the CDR3, the DNA is TGCGCCAGCAGCCACTCGTACAGGGACTACGAGCAGTACTTC. Residues: CASSHSYRDYEQYF.

The genes are TRBV12-3 or TRBV12-4 and TRBJ2-4, with TRBD1 as a possible D gene (6 bases). With 3 bases removed from V and 0 bases from J, the gap between germline ends came to 21 bases. The length of the CDR3 is 19 residues. The CDR3 region is CASSFGDIKRRLAKNIQYF. The CDR3, as DNA: TGTGCCAGCAGTTTTGGGGACATTAAGCGCCGCTTAGCCAAAAACATTCAGTACTTC.

The genes are TRBV19 and TRBJ2-3, with a possible D match to TRBD1 (6 bases). This CDR3 has 15 residues. The V end was cut by 7 bases, the J end by 1 base, with 15 bases between. The germline gives CDR1 LNHDA, CDR2 SQIVND (reference sequence). CDR3 nucleotide sequence: TGTGCCAGTAAGGGCCGGGACATCGGCACAGATACGCAGTATTTT. It encodes CASKGRDIGTDTQYF.

This clonotype was found a few times. The V call is TRBV27, the J call TRBJ2-1; TRBD1 is a possible D gene (6 bases). The CDR3 is made up of 13 amino acids. V lost 8 bases and J lost 3, with 11 bases in between. Germline loops: CDR1 MNHEY, CDR2 SMNVEV (reference sequence). The CDR3 region has the DNA TGTGCCAGCGGACAGTTTTACTACAATGAGCAGTTCTTC. Residues: CASGQFYYNEQFF.

The V and J genes are TRBV2 and TRBJ2-5; maybe TRBD1 (6 bases). The germline CDR1 and CDR2 sequences are SNHLY and FYNNEI. The V end lost 6 bases, the J end lost 1 base, and 15 bases lay between the germline ends. The CDR3 consists of 15 residues. CDR3 sequence: CASRADSQFQETQYF. Written as DNA, the CDR3 is TGTGCCAGCAGGGCGGACAGCCAATTCCAAGAGACCCAGTACTTC.

This clonotype was counted a few times. The genes are TRBV20-1 and TRBJ2-1, with D possibly being TRBD2 (6 bases). In germline, CDR1 is DFQATT, CDR2 SNEGSKA (reference sequence). The length of the CDR3 is 14 residues. V was cut by 5 bases and J by 1 base, with 12 bases left in between. The CDR3 protein is CSAPGDPSYNEQFF. DNA for the CDR3: TGCAGTGCTCCGGGGGACCCTTCCTACAATGAGCAGTTCTTC.

The chain has TRBV7-8 and TRBJ1-5; 7 nucleotides match TRBD1. The CDR3 runs 15 residues. V was clipped by 5 bases and J by 0 bases; unmatched bases: 4. CDR1 is SGHVS and CDR2 is FQNEAQ in the germline V gene. As DNA, the CDR3 is TGTGCCAGCAGCCCTCAGGGGGATAGCAATCAGCCCCAGCATTTT. It translates to CASSPQGDSNQPQHF.

V is TRBV4-1 and J is TRBJ2-5; the D is unclear. Germline V gene sequence: CDR1 MGHRA, CDR2 YSYEKL. This CDR3 contains 15 residues. The ends were cut back, 0 bases at V and 0 bases at J, with 8 bases in the middle. The chain's CDR3 is CASSQDRMYQETQYF. The CDR3 DNA is TGCGCCAGCAGCCAAGATCGAATGTACCAAGAGACCCAGTACTTC.

This clonotype was observed many times. This sequence joins TRBV7-6 and TRBJ1-1; no clear D. Germline V gene sequence: CDR1 SGHVS, CDR2 FNYEAQ. The CDR3 has 16 amino acids. V shed 5 bases and J shed 1 base, with 17 bases lying between them. The CDR3, as DNA: TGTGCCAGCAGCCGAGGTATTGGAGAGGAGAACACTGAAGCTTTCTTT. Protein sequence: CASSRGIGEENTEAFF.